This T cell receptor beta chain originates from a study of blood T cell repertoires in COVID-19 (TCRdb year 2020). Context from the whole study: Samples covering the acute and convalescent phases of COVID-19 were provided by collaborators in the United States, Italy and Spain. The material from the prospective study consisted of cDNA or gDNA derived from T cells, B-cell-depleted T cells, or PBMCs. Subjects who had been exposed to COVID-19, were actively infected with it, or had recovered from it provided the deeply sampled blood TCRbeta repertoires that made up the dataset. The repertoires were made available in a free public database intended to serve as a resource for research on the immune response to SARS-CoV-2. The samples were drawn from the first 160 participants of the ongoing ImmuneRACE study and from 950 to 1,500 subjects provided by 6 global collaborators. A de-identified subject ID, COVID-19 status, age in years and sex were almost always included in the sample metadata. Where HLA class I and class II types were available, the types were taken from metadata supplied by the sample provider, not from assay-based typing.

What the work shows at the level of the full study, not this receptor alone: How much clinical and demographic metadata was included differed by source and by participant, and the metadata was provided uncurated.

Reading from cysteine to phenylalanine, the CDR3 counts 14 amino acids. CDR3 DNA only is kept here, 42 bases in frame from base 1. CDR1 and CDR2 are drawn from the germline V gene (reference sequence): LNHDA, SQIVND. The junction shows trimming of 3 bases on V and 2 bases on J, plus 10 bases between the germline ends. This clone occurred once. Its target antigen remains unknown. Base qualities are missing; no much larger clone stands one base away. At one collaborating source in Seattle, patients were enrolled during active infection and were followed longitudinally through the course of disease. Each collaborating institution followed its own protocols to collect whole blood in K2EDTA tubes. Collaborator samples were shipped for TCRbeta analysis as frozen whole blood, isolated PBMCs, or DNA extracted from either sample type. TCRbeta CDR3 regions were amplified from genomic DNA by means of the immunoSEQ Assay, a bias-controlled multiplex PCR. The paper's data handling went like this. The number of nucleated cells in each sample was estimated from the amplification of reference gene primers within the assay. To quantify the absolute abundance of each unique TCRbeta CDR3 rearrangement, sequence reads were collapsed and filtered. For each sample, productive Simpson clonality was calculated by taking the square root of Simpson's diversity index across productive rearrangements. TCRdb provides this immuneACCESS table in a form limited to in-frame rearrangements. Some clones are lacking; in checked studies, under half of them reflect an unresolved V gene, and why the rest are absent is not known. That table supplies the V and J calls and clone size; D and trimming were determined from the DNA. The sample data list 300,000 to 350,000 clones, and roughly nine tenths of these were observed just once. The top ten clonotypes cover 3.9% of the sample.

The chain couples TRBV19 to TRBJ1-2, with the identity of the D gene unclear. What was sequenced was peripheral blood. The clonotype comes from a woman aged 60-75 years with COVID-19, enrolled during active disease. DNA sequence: TGTGCCAGTAGTATCTCTGCAGAAAACTATGGCTACACCTTC. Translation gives CASSISAENYGYTF.